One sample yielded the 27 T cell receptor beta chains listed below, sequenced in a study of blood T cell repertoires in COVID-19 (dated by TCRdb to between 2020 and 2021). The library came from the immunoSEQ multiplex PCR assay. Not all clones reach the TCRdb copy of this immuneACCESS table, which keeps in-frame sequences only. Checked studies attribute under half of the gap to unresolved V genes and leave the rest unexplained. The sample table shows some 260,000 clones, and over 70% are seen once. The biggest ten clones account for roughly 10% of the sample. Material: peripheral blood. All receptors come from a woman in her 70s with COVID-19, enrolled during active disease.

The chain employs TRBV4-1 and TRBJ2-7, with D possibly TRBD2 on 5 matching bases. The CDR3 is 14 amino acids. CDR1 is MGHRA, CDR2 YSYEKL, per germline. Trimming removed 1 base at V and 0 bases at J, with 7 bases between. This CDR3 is CASSQVGSSYEQYF. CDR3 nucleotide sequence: TGCGCCAGCAGCCAAGTAGGGAGCTCCTACGAGCAGTACTTC.

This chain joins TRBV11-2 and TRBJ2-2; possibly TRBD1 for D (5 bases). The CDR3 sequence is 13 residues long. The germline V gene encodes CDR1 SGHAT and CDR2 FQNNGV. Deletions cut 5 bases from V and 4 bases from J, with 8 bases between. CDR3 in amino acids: CASSGAFTGELFF. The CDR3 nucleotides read TGTGCCAGCAGCGGGGCGTTCACCGGGGAGCTGTTTTTT. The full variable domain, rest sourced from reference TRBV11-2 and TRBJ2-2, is EAGVAQSPRYKIIEKRQSVAFWCNPISGHATLYWYQQILGQGPKLLIQFQNNGVVDDSQLPKDRFSAERLKGVDSTLKIQPAKLEDSAVYLCASSGAFTGELFFGEGSRLTVL.

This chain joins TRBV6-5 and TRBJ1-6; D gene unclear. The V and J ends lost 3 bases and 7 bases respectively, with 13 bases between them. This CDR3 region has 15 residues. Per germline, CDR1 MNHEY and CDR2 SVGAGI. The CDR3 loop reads CASSYDYPLNSPLHF. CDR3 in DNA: TGTGCCAGCAGTTATGACTACCCTCTGAATTCACCCCTCCACTTT.

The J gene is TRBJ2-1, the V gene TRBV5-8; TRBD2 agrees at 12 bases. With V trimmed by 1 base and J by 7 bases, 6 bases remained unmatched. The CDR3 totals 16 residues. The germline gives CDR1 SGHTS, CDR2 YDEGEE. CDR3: CASSLFLAGGLNEQFF. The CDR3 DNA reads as TGTGCCAGCAGCTTGTTCCTAGCGGGAGGGCTAAATGAGCAGTTCTTC.

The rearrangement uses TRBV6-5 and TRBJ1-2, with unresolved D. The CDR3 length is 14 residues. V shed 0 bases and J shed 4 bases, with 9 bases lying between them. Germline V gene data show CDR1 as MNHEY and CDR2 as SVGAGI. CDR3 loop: CASSYSNRRYGYTF. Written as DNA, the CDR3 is TGTGCCAGCAGTTACTCGAACAGACGCTATGGCTACACCTTC.

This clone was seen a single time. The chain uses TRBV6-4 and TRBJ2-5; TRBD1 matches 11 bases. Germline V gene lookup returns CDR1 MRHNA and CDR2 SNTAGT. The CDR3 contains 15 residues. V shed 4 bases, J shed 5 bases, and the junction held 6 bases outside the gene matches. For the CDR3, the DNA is TGTGCCAGCAGTGTCGGACAGGGGGCGGGGGAGACCCAGTACTTC. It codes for CASSVGQGAGETQYF.

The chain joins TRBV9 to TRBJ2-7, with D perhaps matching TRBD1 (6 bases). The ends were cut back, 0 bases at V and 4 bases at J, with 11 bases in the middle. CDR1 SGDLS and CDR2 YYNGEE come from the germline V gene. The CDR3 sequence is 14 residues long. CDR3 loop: CASSVGGTTYEQYF. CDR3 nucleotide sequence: TGTGCCAGCAGCGTAGGAGGGACAACGTACGAGCAGTACTTC. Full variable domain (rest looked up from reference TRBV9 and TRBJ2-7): DSGVTQTPKHLITATGQRVTLRCSPRSGDLSVYWYQQSLDQGLQFLIQYYNGEERAKGNILERFSAQQFPDLHSELNLSSLELGDSALYFCASSVGGTTYEQYFGPGTRLTVT.

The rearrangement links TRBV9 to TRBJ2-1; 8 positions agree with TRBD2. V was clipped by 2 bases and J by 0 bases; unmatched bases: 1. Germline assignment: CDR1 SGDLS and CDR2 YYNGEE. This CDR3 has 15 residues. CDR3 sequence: CASSVSGSSYNEQFF. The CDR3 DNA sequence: TGTGCCAGCAGCGTCAGCGGGAGCTCCTACAATGAGCAGTTCTTC.

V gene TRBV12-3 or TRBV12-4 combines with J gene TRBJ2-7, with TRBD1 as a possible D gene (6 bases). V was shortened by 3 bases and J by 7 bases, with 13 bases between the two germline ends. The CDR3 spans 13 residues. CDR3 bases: TGTGCCAGCAGTTTCCAGGGGCTGCGGGAGCAGTACTTC. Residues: CASSFQGLREQYF.

CDR3 region: CASSFPLWGGPSGNTIYF. CDR3 DNA: TGTGCCAGCAGTTTTCCATTATGGGGAGGGCCCTCTGGAAACACCATATATTTT. The V call is TRBV28, the J call TRBJ1-3, with unresolved D. V was cut by 3 bases and J by 0 bases, with 18 bases left in between. Germline V gene sequence: CDR1 MDHEN, CDR2 SYDVKM. The CDR3 has 18 residues.

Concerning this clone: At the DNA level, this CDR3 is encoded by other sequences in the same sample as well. As DNA, the CDR3 is TGTGCCAGCTCACCACTAGCGGGACGCACAGATACGCAGTATTTT. Protein sequence: CASSPLAGRTDTQYF. This chain joins TRBV18 and TRBJ2-3, with TRBD2 matching 8 bases. The V segment lost 1 base and the J segment 1 base; nucleotides outside the gene matches: 1. Germline V gives CDR1 KGHSH, CDR2 LQKENI. The CDR3 has 15 residues.

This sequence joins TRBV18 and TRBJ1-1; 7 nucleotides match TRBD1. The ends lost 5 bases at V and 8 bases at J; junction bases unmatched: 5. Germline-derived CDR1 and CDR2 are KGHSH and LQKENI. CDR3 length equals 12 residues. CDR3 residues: CASSTPGQEAFF. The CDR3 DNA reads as TGTGCCAGCTCAACTCCGGGACAGGAAGCTTTCTTT.

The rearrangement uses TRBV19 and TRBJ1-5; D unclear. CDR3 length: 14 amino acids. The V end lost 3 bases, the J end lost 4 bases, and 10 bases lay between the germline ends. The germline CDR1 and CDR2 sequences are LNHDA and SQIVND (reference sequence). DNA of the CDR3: TGTGCCAGTAGTATGGGGAGGGATAATCAGCCCCAGCATTTT. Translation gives CASSMGRDNQPQHF.

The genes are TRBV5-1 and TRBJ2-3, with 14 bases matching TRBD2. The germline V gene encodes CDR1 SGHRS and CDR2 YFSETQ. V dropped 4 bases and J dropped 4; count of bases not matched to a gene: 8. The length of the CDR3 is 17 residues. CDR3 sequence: CASSPRLAGGPADTQYF. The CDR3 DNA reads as TGCGCCAGCAGCCCCCGACTAGCGGGAGGGCCGGCAGATACGCAGTATTTT. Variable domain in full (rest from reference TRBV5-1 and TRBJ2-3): KAGVTQTPRYLIKTRGQQVTLSCSPISGHRSVSWYQQTPGQGLQFLFEYFSETQRNKGNFPGRFSGRQFSNSRSEMNVSTLELGDSALYLCASSPRLAGGPADTQYFGPGTRLTVL.

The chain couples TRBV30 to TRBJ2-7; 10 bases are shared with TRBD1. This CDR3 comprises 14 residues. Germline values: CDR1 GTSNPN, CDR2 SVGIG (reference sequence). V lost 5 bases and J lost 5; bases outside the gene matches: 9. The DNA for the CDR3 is TGTGCCTGGGGGTGGACAGGGGGAAGGGACGAGCAGTACTTC. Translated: CAWGWTGGRDEQYF.

The CDR3 DNA follows: TGTGCCAGCAGCGAACCGGGTCGGAACACTGAAGCTTTCTTT. Translated: CASSEPGRNTEAFF. The J gene is TRBJ1-1, the V gene TRBV9; no firm D call. V shed 3 bases and J shed 1 base, with 10 bases lying between them. This CDR3 spans 14 amino acids. Germline V gene lookup returns CDR1 SGDLS and CDR2 YYNGEE.

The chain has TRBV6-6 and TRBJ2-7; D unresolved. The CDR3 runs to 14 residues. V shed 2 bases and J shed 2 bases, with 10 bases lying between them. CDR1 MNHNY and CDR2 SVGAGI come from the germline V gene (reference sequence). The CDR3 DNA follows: TGTGCCAGCAGTTACGATCCGCGTACCTACGAGCAGTACTTC. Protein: CASSYDPRTYEQYF.

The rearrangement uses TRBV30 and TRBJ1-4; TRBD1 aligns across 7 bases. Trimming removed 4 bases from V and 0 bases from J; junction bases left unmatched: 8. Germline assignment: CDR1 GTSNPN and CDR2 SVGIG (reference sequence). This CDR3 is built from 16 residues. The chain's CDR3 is CAWTRQGAPTNEKLFF. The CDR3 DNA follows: TGTGCCTGGACGAGACAGGGCGCACCAACTAATGAAAAACTGTTTTTT.

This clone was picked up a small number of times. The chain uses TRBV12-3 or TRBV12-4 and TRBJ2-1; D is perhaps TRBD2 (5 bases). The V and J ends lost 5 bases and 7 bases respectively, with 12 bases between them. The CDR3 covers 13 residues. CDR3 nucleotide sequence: TGTGCCAGCAGTCCAACTAGAGGAAATGAGCAGTTCTTC. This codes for CASSPTRGNEQFF.

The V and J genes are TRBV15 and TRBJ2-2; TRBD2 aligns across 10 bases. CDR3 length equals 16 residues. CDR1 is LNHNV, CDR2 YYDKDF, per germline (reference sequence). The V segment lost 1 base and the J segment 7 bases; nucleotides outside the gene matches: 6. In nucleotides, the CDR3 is TGTGCCACCAGCAGAGCTAGCGGGAGAAGAAACGGGGAGCTGTTTTTT. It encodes CATSRASGRRNGELFF.

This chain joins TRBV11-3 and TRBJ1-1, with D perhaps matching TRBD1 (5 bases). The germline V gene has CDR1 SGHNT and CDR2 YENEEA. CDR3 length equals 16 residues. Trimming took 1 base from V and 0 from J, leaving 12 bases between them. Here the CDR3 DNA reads TGTGCCAGCAGCTTAGCGGACGGGGGGTTGAACACTGAAGCTTTCTTT. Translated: CASSLADGGLNTEAFF.

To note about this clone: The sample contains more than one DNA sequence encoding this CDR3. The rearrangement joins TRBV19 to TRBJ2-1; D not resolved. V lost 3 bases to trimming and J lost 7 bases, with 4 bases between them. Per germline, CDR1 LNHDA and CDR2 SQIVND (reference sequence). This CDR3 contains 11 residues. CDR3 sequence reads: CASSIRNEQFF. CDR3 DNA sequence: TGTGCCAGTAGTATTAGAAATGAGCAGTTCTTC.

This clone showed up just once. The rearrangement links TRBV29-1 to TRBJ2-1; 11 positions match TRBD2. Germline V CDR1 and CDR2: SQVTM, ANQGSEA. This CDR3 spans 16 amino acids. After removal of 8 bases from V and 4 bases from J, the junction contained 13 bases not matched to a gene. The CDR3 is CSIRTSGPAVYNEQFF. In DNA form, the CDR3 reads TGCAGCATTAGGACTAGCGGGCCCGCCGTATACAATGAGCAGTTCTTC.

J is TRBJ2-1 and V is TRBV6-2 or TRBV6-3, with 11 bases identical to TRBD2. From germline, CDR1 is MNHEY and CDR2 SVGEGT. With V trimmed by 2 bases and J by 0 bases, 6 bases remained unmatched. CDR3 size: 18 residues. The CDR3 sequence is CASSYHRLAGSSYNEQFF. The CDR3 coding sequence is TGTGCCAGCAGTTACCACCGACTAGCGGGGAGCTCCTACAATGAGCAGTTCTTC.

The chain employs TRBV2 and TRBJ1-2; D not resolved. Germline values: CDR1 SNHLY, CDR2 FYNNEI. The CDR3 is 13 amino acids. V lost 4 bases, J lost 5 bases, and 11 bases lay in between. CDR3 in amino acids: CASSVGFSYGYTF. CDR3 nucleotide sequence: TGTGCCAGCAGTGTCGGGTTTTCGTATGGCTACACCTTC.

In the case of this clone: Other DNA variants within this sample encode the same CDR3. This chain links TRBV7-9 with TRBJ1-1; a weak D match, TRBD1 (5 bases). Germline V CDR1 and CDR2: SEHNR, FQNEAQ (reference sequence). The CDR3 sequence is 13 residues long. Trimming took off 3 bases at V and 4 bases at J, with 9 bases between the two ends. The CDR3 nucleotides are TGTGCCAGCAGCTTGGGGGGAGGCACTGAAGCTTTCTTT. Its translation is CASSLGGGTEAFF.

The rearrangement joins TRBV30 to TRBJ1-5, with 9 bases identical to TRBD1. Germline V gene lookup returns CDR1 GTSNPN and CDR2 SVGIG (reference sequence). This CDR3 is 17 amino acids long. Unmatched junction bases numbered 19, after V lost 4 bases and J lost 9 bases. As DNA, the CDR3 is TGTGCCTGGATTATAATTAGTTGGACAGGGGACAATTGGCCCCAGCATTTT. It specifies CAWIIISWTGDNWPQHF.